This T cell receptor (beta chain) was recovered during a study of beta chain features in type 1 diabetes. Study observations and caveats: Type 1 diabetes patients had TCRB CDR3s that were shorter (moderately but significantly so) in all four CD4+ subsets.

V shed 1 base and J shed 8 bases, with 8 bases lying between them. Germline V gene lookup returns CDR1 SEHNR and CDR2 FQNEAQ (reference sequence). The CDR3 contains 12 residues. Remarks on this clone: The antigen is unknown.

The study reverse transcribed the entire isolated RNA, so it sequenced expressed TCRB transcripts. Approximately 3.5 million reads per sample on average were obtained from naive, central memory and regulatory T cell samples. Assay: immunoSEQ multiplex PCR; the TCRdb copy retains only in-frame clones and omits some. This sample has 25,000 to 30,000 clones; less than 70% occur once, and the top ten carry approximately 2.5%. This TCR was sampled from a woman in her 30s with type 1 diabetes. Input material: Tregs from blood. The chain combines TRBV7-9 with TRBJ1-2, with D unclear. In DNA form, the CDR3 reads TGTGCCAGCAGCTTAGAGGCGGGCGGCTACACCTTC. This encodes CASSLEAGGYTF. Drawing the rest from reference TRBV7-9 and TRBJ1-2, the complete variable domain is DTGVSQNPRHKITKRGQNVTFRCDPISEHNRLYWYRQTLGQGPEFLTYFQNEAQLEKSRLLSDRFSAERPKGSFSTLEIQRTEQGDSAMYLCASSLEAGGYTFGSGTRLTVV.